This T cell receptor beta chain is from a study of T cell responses to AZD1222 COVID-19 vaccine. The method was immunoSEQ multiplex PCR; TCRdb's version includes in-frame clones alone and lacks a portion of them. The data contain 160,000 or so clones, roughly 86% of them seen just once; the ten biggest clones take up roughly 5.5%. Note on this clone: Its matching antigen is unknown.

Findings and limits, study-wide: Spike-specific TCRs gained breadth and depth after people received two AZD1222 doses. The study reported that nearly half of spike-specific TCRs target unmutated variant regions. The donors showed a predominance of white British ancestry and of females, with possible underestimation of clonal diversity.

Per the germline V gene, CDR1 is LGHDT and CDR2 is YNNKEL (reference sequence). CDR3 length: 16 amino acids. Trimming left V 6 bases short and J 1 base short, with 18 bases between. This TCR came from an adult in good health. The sample in question was peripheral blood, obtained on day 0 of AZD1222 vaccination. The chain links TRBV3-1 (or the pseudogene TRBV3-2) to TRBJ1-1; D not certain. CDR3 amino acids: CASSQITGRANTEAFF. The CDR3 DNA reads TGTGCCAGCAGTCAGATAACGGGTCGGGCGAACACTGAAGCTTTCTTT.